This record covers a single T cell receptor beta chain. It has no known antigen specificity. Base qualities are not at hand, and no much larger clone is one base apart. Its CDR3 holds 15 amino acids, cysteine through phenylalanine. Just the 45-base CDR3 DNA is kept, in frame starting at base 1. V gives up 0 bases and J gives up 1 base, and the segment between their germline ends measures 9 bases. The germline V gene encodes CDR1 MNHNS and CDR2 SASEGT. The data were taken from a study of identical twins (dated by TCRdb to the mid-2010s). The study in broad terms: The study deep-sequenced TCR alpha and beta repertoires from monozygotic twins, unrelated adults of various ages and cord blood to test whether fetal clonotypes persist. To rule out contamination, replicate twin experiments were performed at different times with different library preparation protocols. Here is what the overall study found, with its caveats: Compared with coincidental sharing between unrelated individuals, out-of-frame TCR alpha sequences shared between twins had an excess of sequences with low generation probability. A weaker excess of twin sharing was found in beta out-of-frame sequences because the signal-to-noise ratio was lowered by fewer shared sequences. Because the same donors could not be followed over many years, the conclusions relied on cross-sectional statistical analysis. Out-of-frame TCR alpha sharing in monozygotic twins was systematically underestimated by recombination models, whereas sharing between unrelated individuals was in agreement with the recombination models. Abundant cord blood beta clonotypes carried fewer insertions; young adult naive repertoires showed a weaker similar trend, while memory repertoires showed none. Zero-insertion analyses could be partly confounded by invariant T cells such as MAIT and iNKT, though diverse VJ usage argued against such confounding for most clonotypes.

Receptor libraries were prepared by 5' RACE. These reads were obtained on an Illumina HiSeq 2000. Template switching added a universal primer binding site, and the final cDNA carried a unique molecular identifier that allowed TCR cDNA molecules to be counted accurately. Specific primers in the conserved constant-segment region were used to synthesize first-strand cDNA for TCR alpha and beta chains. To control for contamination, every cDNA library carried two barcodes: a SMART-Mk sample barcode plus Illumina barcodes. TruSeq adapter sequences along with Illumina sample barcodes were introduced in two successive PCR steps. Sequencing of the TCR alpha and beta cDNA libraries was done on the Illumina HiSeq platform using custom primers. In the paper's pipeline: MiGEC was used to process raw reads and extract unique molecular identifiers, and MiXCR was used to find CDR3 positions. For each individual, recombination models were inferred using an EM algorithm with the repgenHMM and IGoR tools. Shared clonotype analysis was performed with the tcR package in R, normalizing sharing by the product of cloneset sizes. To study raw recombination free of thymic and clonal selection effects, out-of-frame nonproductive sequences were analyzed. Clones were called with MiXCR by TCRdb after fastp trimmed the public reads at Q25, and only in-frame beta chains were retained. When rows share a CDR3 protein, they turn into one entry using the most common DNA and genes. TCRdb assigned the V and J calls; the authors' analysis was not used. This sample comprises around 340,000 distinct CDR3 sequences, approximately 9.1% of them detected only once. The top ten clonotypes cover about 9.1% of the sample.

All donors were healthy Caucasians. The study also sequenced three unrelated non-twin adults: a male aged 18 to 30, a male aged 50 to 60 and a female aged 50 to 60. Miltenyi CD45RO+ enrichment and human naive T-cell isolation kits were used to isolate memory (CD45RO+) and naive T cells from PBMC. The V and J segments used are TRBV6-1 and TRBJ1-1; no D segment can be confidently identified. Sequencing was carried out using naive T cells sorted from blood. The cell subset or site tag for this specimen amounts to: cells isolated with a human naive T-cell isolation kit. This TCR was sampled from a woman between 50 and 59 years old in good health. DNA sequence: TGTGCCAGCAGTGAAGCACGGGCACGGAACACTGAAGCTTTCTTT. This translates into CASSEARARNTEAFF.